This T cell receptor (beta chain) was observed in a study of radiation and T cells in renal cell carcinoma. Study results and limitations: From baseline, blood top tumor clonotypes peaked at 2 weeks post-radiation. No pretreatment tumor biopsies were available for baseline clonotypes.

Noted time point: blood 4 weeks post-SBRT, at nephrectomy. The treatment is: 15 Gy SBRT to primary tumor, nephrectomy 4 weeks later. Nephrectomy followed 15 Gy stereotactic body radiation by 4 weeks. Sequenced by immunoSEQ multiplex PCR; TCRdb stores in-frame clones only, minus some. The sample lists some 46,000 clones; about 82% were seen once. Of note for this clone: Antigen specificity is unknown.

V lost 4 bases, J lost 6 bases, and 7 bases stayed unmatched. The germline V gene has CDR1 GTSNPN and CDR2 SVGIG (reference sequence). CDR3 length: 13 residues. This chain links TRBV30 with TRBJ2-7; TRBD1 matches at 9 bases. Sequenced material: blood, taken from a patient whose treatment included radiotherapy and nephrectomy. This sequence originates from a woman in her 70s with renal cell carcinoma. CDR3 in DNA: TGTGCCTGGAAGGGACAGGGTACCCTCGAGCAGTACTTC. Protein product: CAWKGQGTLEQYF.